This T cell receptor beta chain emerged from a study of cytomegalovirus exposure and HLA in healthy donors (dated by TCRdb to 2016 to 2017). Describing the broader study: According to an earlier analysis of a few hundred of the donors, roughly 180 million T cells yielded some 110 million unique TCR beta sequences and approximately 300 Gb of sequence data. An early release that covered around 590 HLA-typed donors contained about 300 gigabases of sequencing data and 70 million to 100 million unique TCR sequences. The genetic ancestry cluster associated with self-reported Caucasian donors included over 65% of the roughly 360 genotyped donors. The study aimed to test whether signatures of past pathogen exposure could be identified by cataloging public T cell receptors. Using immunosequencing, the study profiled T cell repertoires from 666 subjects and related those repertoires to cytomegalovirus serostatus. Along with the approximately 700-subject first cohort, a separate validation cohort of over a hundred different subjects was used. The study combined high-throughput TCR immunosequencing, statistical association of individual TCRs with disease status, and machine learning to predict cytomegalovirus infection status. In a later analysis, previously published TCR beta repertoires from 600 to 850 donors were re-analyzed and high-resolution HLA genotyping was added so that TCR occurrence patterns could be studied. In the later analysis, no new phenotypic data were used to find candidate immune exposures; instead, reliance was placed on TCR beta sequences and their occurrence across donors. In an earlier analysis of 587 of the donors, high-throughput TCR beta sequencing was used to judge whether each TCR beta V gene segment behaved as functional or pseudogenic. Donor age, sex, ethnicity and CMV serostatus were compiled together with the repertoire data. A later genetic analysis took genome-wide SNP genotypes for about 55% of the 666 donors and used that subset as a discovery cohort. All discovery cohort repertoires had been generated using a single sequencing platform. Class I and class II HLA loci were covered by the typing at four-digit resolution. The number of donors typed differed by locus, with 629-630 for A, B, C, DRB1 and DQB1, roughly 520 for DQA1, 600 to 610 for DPA1, and some 450 for DPB1. Roughly 5 DR-DQ haplotypes were handled as single units for association and clustering because linkage in the cohort was strong. On average, around 240,000 unique TCR beta nucleotide sequences were sequenced per donor among some 420 genotyped donors of the cohort, with approximately 18% of those sequences being non-productive. Beyond this particular receptor, the publication reports: The study gave a list of under 200 TCR beta chains associated with cytomegalovirus. Several of the top co-occurrence clusters appeared to be linked to parvovirus B19, influenza, CMV and Epstein-Barr virus, according to a later analysis. At a false discovery rate of 0.05, a later analysis linked around 17,000 TCR beta sequences to specific HLA alleles. The authors suggested that the approach could potentially be generalized to other disease states and immunological phenotypes. While some public TCRs were present in many individuals, most TCR sequences turned up only very rarely across donors. In a later analysis, HLA-associated TCR beta chains were found to be more clonally expanded and to have lower generation probabilities than equally common non-associated chains. CMV serostatus was the only immune exposure information available for the cohort. Correlated functional status among segregating V segments might reflect linkage disequilibrium, but an unknown experimental factor could not be ruled out. When HLA alleles, especially DR and DQ, strongly co-occurred, attributing TCR associations to individual alleles was difficult. The presence/absence analyses assumed that sequencing depth was roughly uniform across donors, and that assumption may not be true. Compared with the approximately 700-donor mean, donors in an Asian-associated ancestry cluster had fewer N-insertions in productive TCRs, according to a later genetic analysis. In an earlier analysis of some 500 of the donors, most TCR beta V segments appeared in productive rearrangements about 87% or about 30% of the time, broadly matching IMGT annotations. In a later genetic analysis, a missense DCLRE1C variant was associated with V-gene and J-gene trimming of TCR beta chains, and the association was replicated in an independent cohort. A later analysis found that most CMV-associated TCR beta chains appeared HLA-restricted, with HLA associations seemingly driven largely by CMV exposure. A few of the identified cytomegalovirus-associated TCR beta chains were confirmed in vitro to be specific for cytomegalovirus antigens. A cluster of highly shared sequence variants was judged likely to represent a technical artifact of the sequencing pipeline. The classifier was reported to diagnose cytomegalovirus status with high specificity and sensitivity in both the original and validation cohorts. In a later analysis, the rate of TCR association differed among HLA loci, with DRB1 alleles having the most associated TCRs and HLA-C alleles having the fewest. In this cohort, only TCR beta chains were sequenced, and detectable features were limited by the absence of alpha or paired-chain data. HLA typing was unavailable for some donors at each locus, so association tests used only the typed subset. Because counts were too low, approximately 18 rarely observed V segments, including chromosome 9 orphons, were excluded from the earlier analysis of 587 of the donors. A further reported finding was that TCR beta sequences accurately predicted the HLA-A and HLA-B alleles for most subjects in the first cohort.

The cohort consisted of some 670 healthy bone marrow donors. At the time of sampling, all cohort members were nominally healthy, though unrecorded immune exposures were likely present. The donor was CMV seropositive and was included in the group of 290 or so seropositive cohort members. Each donor provided a peripheral blood sample, and peripheral blood mononuclear cells were used for TCR beta sequencing. Genomic DNA was extracted from the blood cell samples with the Qiagen DNeasy Blood Extraction Kit. Receptor amplification or capture employed the immunoSEQ multiplex PCR assay. The multiplex PCR relied on a mix of 60 forward primers for TCR Vbeta segments and 13 reverse primers for TCR Jbeta segments. Amplification of the CDR3 region of rearranged TCR beta genes was performed with a multiplex PCR assay on genomic DNA. Amplified TCR beta libraries were sequenced as 87-base-pair reads on the Illumina HiSeq System. As for how the authors treated the data: A later analysis tallied 75 million to 95 million unique TCR beta chains across the 666 repertoires, and approximately 12 million of those chains were shared by two or more donors. Raw reads were error-corrected and collapsed into unique sequences with a nearest-neighbor algorithm that merged closely related sequences to remove PCR and sequencing errors. To assign V, D and J gene segments, CDR3 sequences were aligned to IMGT reference sequences. For a sequence to be retained, a match of at least six nucleotides was required to both a V gene segment and a J gene segment. Rearrangements were classified as productive when the CDR3 lacked stop codons and remained in frame with V and J, and all other rearrangements were classified as non-productive. CDR3 was defined by IMGT convention, running from the second conserved V-encoded cysteine to the conserved J-encoded phenylalanine. In an earlier analysis of more than 550 of the donors, sequences lacking an unambiguous match to a single V gene segment were excluded. An earlier analysis of some 610 of the donors called V segments functional above 56.7% productive rearrangements and segregating when the between-donor standard deviation exceeded 5%. A statistical classification framework was developed to diagnose cytomegalovirus status using the catalog of TCR beta chain sequences. In a later analysis, TCR nucleotide sequences were compared against IMGT/GENE-DB human TR gene sequences so that V and J genes could be assigned. In a later analysis, CDR3 sequences and most-parsimonious VDJ recombination scenarios were assigned using the TCRdist pipeline. In a later analysis, each TCR beta chain was defined by its CDR3 amino acid sequence together with its V-gene family, and reads without a unique V-gene family were excluded. A later analysis removed 550 to 700 highly shared, low-generation-probability nucleotide sequences to deal with suspected cross-contamination and a sequencing artifact. For each public chain, a later analysis derived a clonal expansion index from normalized ranks of inferred template counts within each repertoire. In a later analysis, generation probabilities were computed with a VDJ recombination model fitted to out-of-frame rearrangements, and the resulting probabilities were checked against IGoR. In a later analysis, TCR-TCR, TCR-HLA and TCR-CMV co-occurrence was scored with hypergeometric tests, and a repertoire-size bias correction was applied to TCR pairs. In a later analysis, false discovery rates were estimated by permuting HLA or CMV assignments 20 times. A later analysis grouped co-occurring TCRs with DBSCAN, adding TCRdist sequence similarity when clustering within HLA-allele-positive subsets. Repertoires with fewer than 30,000 or more than 120,000 public chains were left out of co-occurrence clustering, as were about 5 repertoires with anomalous nucleotide sharing. The table was pulled from immuneACCESS by TCRdb, which kept in-frame rearrangements only. Such tables lose some clones; where checked, under half of the loss comes from unresolved V genes, and the rest has no known cause. D and trimming come from the DNA, and the V and J calls and clone size come from that table. The sample table holds about 160,000 clones, of which approximately 78% were seen once. Approximately 0.87% of the sample rests with the top ten.

Worth noting for this clone: Its antigen target is currently unknown. Per-base quality was not reported, and no clone a single base away is much larger than it.

The clonotype was recovered from a girl aged 2 to 9 in good health and CMV-seropositive. The sample was PBMCs.

The base sequence is TGTGCCATCAGTCACTCCCAAGAGACCCAGTACTTC. Its protein is CAISHSQETQYF. The rearrangement combines TRBV10-3 with TRBJ2-5, with the D gene too uncertain to name. Trimming at the junction amounts to 5 bases on V and 1 base on J, and the germline ends lie 5 bases apart. CDR1 and CDR2 were assigned from the germline V gene as ENHRY and SYGVKD. The CDR3 numbers 12 residues from cysteine through phenylalanine. The sequence is cut down to CDR3 DNA, 36 bases in frame from base 1.